This TCR beta chain was identified during a study of breast tumors, draining lymph nodes, adjacent tissues. In regard to this clonotype: Its matching antigen is unknown. A single base separates this from a much larger clone, so it may be a read error.

Samples came from axillary lymph nodes draining the breast cancer. TCRdb called the multiplex PCR reads again in MiXCR, with one record for every CDR3 protein. The sample has 130,000 or so distinct CDR3 sequences; around 20% are singletons. V was cut by 5 bases and J by 3 bases, with 16 bases left in between. The CDR3 sequence is 15 residues long. CDR1 is SGHNT and CDR2 is YENEEA in the germline V gene. Findings of the study overall: Tumor T cell lymph node origin was a supported hypothesis, not proven. Luminal-like breast cancer showed significantly greater tumor-nontumor repertoire similarity than basal-like breast cancer did. Data fit most tumor T cells coming from lymph node, expanding in tumor. Tumor TCR diversity was below lymph nodes but above nontumor tissue.

The sequenced sample was axillary lymph node tissue. The receptor was isolated from a female donor with breast cancer. Some clones in this sample may be carry-over from other donors' samples. The chain recombines TRBV11-3 with TRBJ2-5; D is possibly TRBD1 or TRBD2 (6 bases each). Here the CDR3 DNA reads TGTGCCAGCAGCCCAAGGGGGGATATGGAAGAGACCCAGTACTTC. Translation gives CASSPRGDMEETQYF.